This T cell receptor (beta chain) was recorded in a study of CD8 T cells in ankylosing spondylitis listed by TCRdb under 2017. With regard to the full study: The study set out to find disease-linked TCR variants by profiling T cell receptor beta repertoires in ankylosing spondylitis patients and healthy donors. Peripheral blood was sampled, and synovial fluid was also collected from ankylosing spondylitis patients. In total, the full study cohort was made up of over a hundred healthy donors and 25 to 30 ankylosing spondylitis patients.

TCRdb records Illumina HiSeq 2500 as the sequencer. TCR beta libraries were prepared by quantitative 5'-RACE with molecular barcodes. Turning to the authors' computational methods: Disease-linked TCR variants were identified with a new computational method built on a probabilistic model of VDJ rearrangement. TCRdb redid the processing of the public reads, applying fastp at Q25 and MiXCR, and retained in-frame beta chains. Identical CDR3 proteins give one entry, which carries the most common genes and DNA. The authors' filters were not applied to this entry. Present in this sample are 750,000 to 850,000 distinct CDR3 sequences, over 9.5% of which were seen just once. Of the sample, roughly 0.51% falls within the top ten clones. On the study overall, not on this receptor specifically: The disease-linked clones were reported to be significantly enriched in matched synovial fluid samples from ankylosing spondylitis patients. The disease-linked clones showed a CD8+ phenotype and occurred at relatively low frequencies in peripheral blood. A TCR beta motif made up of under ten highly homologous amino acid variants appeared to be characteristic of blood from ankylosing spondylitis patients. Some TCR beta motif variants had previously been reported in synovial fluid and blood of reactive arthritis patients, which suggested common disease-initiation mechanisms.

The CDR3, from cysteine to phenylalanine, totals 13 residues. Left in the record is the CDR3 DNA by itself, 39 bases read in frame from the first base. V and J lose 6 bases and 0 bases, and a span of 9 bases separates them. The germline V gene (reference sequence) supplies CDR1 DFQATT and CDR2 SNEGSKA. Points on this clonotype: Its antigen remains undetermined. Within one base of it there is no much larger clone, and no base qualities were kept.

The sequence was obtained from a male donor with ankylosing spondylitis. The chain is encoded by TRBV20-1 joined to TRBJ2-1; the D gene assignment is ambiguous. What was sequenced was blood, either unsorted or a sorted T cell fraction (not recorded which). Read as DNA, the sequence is TGCAGTGCAAAGTCTTCCTCCTACAATGAGCAGTTCTTC. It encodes CSAKSSSYNEQFF.